This T cell receptor (beta chain) was documented in a study of blood T cell repertoires in COVID-19 (dated by TCRdb to 2019 to 2021). Looking at the study overall: Samples from collaborators originated in the United States, Italy and Spain and spanned both the acute and convalescent phases of COVID-19. Sample metadata almost always included a de-identified subject ID, COVID-19 status, age in years and sex. Where HLA class I and class II types were available, the types were taken from metadata supplied by the sample provider, not from assay-based typing. The dataset comprised deeply sampled blood TCRbeta repertoires from subjects exposed to, actively infected with, or recovered from COVID-19. Samples were obtained from the ongoing ImmuneRACE study (first 160 participants) and from over 1,000 subjects provided by 6 global collaborators. The prospective study material was composed of cDNA or gDNA derived from T cells, B-cell-depleted T cells, or PBMCs. A freely available public database, intended as a resource for researchers studying the immune response to SARS-CoV-2, is where the repertoires were released. General study outcomes and caveats: Clinical and demographic metadata were provided uncurated, with the amount varying by source and participant.

TCRbeta CDR3 regions were amplified from genomic DNA by means of the immunoSEQ Assay, a bias-controlled multiplex PCR. For the original study's pipeline: The number of nucleated cells in each sample was estimated from the amplification of reference gene primers within the assay. To quantify the absolute abundance of each unique TCRbeta CDR3 rearrangement, sequence reads were collapsed and filtered. For each sample, productive Simpson clonality was calculated as the square root of Simpson's diversity index over productive rearrangements. TCRdb limited this immuneACCESS table to in-frame rearrangements with V and J called. A share of clones is missing; checked studies link under half to unresolved V genes, and the rest is unexplained. V and J calls and clone size are as listed in that table; D and trimming were resolved from the DNA. This sample comprises some 350,000 clones, around 90% of them detected only once. Roughly 3% of the sample rests with the top ten.

The CDR3 covers 13 residues, taking in both the cysteine and the phenylalanine. Only CDR3 DNA is held: 39 bases, read in frame from base 1. V is trimmed back by 7 bases and J by 2 bases, and the junction contains 4 bases that no gene match accounts for. As encoded in the germline V gene, CDR1 is SQVTM while CDR2 is ANQGSEA. A second Seattle source provided samples from volunteer blood donors who had recovered from COVID-19. The collaborating institutions used their own protocols to collect whole blood in K2EDTA tubes. Collaborator samples were shipped for TCRbeta analysis as frozen whole blood, isolated PBMCs, or DNA extracted from either sample type. This clone occurred once. Its antigen remains unidentified. The input lacks base qualities; no much larger clone sits a single base away.

This receptor was obtained from a woman between 18 and 29 years old who had recovered from COVID-19. Sequenced input: peripheral blood. Here the chain combines TRBV29-1 and TRBJ2-1, and 8 junctional nucleotides match TRBD2. This receptor carries the CDR3 CSAYGRAYNEQFF. The nucleotide sequence reads as follows: TGCAGCGCATACGGGAGGGCCTACAATGAGCAGTTCTTC.